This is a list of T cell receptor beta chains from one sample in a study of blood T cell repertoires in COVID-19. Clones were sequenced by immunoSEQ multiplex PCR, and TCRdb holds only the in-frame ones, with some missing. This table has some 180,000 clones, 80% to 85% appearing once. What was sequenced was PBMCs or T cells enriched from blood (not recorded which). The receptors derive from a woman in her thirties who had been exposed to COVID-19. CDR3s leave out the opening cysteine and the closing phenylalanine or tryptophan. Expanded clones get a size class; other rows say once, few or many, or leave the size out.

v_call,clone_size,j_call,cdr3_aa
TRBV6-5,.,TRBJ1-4,ASRKGTDGKLF
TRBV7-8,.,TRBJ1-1,ASSLTLAGEEAF
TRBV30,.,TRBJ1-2,AWHDRGRGYT
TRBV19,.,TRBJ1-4,ASSVQGANEKLF
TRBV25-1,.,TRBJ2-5,ASSEFRVQETQY
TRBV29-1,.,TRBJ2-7,SAWDRADEQY
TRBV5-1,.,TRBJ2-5,ASSLGAKETQY
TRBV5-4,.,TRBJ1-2,ASSLPTGSFDGYT
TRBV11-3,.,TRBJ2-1,ASSSLGTGFNNEQF
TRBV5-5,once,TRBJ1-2,ASSLGRVVGLYGYT
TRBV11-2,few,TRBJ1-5,ASSQLGASNQPQH
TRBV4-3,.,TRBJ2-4,ASSQEGGPLAKNIQY
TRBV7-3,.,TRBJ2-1,ASSGMAGEYNEQF
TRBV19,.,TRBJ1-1,ASSISGWTEAF
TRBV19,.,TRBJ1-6,ASSIGQGLINSPLH
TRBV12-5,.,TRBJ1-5,ASGSGQGRQPQH
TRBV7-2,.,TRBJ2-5,ASILHATSGGGETQY
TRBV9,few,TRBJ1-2,ASSVGTGGERGYT
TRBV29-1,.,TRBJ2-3,SAGTSGTDTQY
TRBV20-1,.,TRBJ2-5,SARVAQTQY
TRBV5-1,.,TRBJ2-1,ASSLGPRGVNNEQF
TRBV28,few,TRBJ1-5,ASSDRESGNQPQH
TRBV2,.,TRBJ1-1,ASSVAGSTEAF
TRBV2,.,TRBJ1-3,ASRSQGLSGNTIY
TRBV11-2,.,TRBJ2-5,ASSPSWTSSGRETQY
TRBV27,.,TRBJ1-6,ASSSRDYSPLH
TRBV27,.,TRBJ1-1,ASSRARQGTDVPEAF
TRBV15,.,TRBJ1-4,ATSRDNTRLELF
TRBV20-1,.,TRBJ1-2,SASGLGYT
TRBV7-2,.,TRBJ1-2,ASSFSPLATGYGYT
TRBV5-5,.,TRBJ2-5,ASSLEAAGGRETQY
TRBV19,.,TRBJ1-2,ASNAGGGYGYT
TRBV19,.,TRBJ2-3,ASSLQGASPPDTQY
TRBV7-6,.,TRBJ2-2,ASVRDSGTGELF
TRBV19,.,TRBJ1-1,ASSWGLNTEAF
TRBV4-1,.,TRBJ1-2,ASSQPGTGESYGYT
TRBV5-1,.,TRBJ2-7,ASSSRDRPTYEQY
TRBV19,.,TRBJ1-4,ASNRGLIFATNEKLF
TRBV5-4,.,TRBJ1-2,ASSLRKGHGYT
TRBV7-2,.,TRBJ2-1,ASSLDQGLVEQF
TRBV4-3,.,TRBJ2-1,ASSHLLGLAGDNEQF
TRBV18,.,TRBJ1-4,ASSRDTSTNEKLF
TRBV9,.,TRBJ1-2,ASSASSNYGYT
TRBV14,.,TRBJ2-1,ASSQDTLASGEQF
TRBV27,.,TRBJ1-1,ASSFLQGPRAEAF
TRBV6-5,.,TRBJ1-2,ASLPGSVYGYT
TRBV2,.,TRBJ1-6,ASSGGPSSPLH
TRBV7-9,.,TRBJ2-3,ASSLASGGLPDTQY
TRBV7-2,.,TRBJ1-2,ASSLGSGGDGYT
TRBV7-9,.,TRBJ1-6,ASRPGTGDSPLH
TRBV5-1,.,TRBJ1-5,ASSLGPANQPQH
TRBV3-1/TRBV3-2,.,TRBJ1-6,ASSQDQPGGSPLH
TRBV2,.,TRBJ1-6,ASSVYYNSPLH